This is a list of T cell receptor beta chains from one sample in a study of human T cells and chemical hapten exposure. One entry per CDR3 protein, called by TCRdb with MiXCR from the RACE reads. The sample contains approximately 50,000 distinct CDR3 sequences, 9.5% to 10% of which appear only once. This specimen consisted of whole blood, obtained in connection with sensitization to the hapten diphenylcyclopropenone (DPC). The receptors shown here come from a woman in her twenties or thirties with alopecia areata. Some clones in this sample may be carry-over from other donors' samples. CDR3s include the opening cysteine and the closing phenylalanine or tryptophan. D genes are given only for firm matches. Where a row states a size, it is once, few, many or the class of an expanded clone; other rows omit it.

D: TRBD2; size: few; V: TRBV4-3; J: TRBJ2-7; DNA: TGCGCCAGCAGCCAAGAATCGTGGTCTAGCGGGGGGCCCGCCTACGAGCAGTACTTC; CDR3: CASSQESWSSGGPAYEQYF
D: TRBD1; size: NA; V: TRBV7-8; J: TRBJ1-4; DNA: TGTGCCAGCAGCTTAGAGGGACAGCTAGAAAAACTGTTTTTT; CDR3: CASSLEGQLEKLFF
D: TRBD2; size: few; V: TRBV6-2/TRBV6-3; J: TRBJ2-3; DNA: TGTGCCAGCGAGGGGGGACTAGCTCCAGATACGCAGTATTTT; CDR3: CASEGGLAPDTQYF
D: TRBD1; size: NA; V: TRBV9; J: TRBJ2-3; DNA: TGTGCCAGCAGCGGCGGACAGGGGACAGATACGCAGTATTTT; CDR3: CASSGGQGTDTQYF
D: NA; size: few; V: TRBV6-4; J: TRBJ2-1; DNA: TGTGCCAGCAGTGAGATCGGGAGCTCCTACAATGAGCAGTTCTTC; CDR3: CASSEIGSSYNEQFF
D: NA; size: NA; V: TRBV7-3; J: TRBJ1-2; DNA: TGTGCCAGCAGCTATACTGAAGGGCATGGCTACACCTTC; CDR3: CASSYTEGHGYTF
D: NA; size: NA; V: TRBV29-1; J: TRBJ2-1; DNA: TGCAGCGTCCTCCCAGACAGGTACAATGAGCAGTTCTTC; CDR3: CSVLPDRYNEQFF
D: TRBD2; size: few; V: TRBV5-1; J: TRBJ2-5; DNA: TGCGCCAGCAGCTTGCGGACTAGCGGGGCTCAAGAGACCCAGTACTTC; CDR3: CASSLRTSGAQETQYF
D: NA; size: NA; V: TRBV12-3/TRBV12-4; J: TRBJ1-3; DNA: TGTGCCAGCAGTTTAATCTCCCTCTCTGGAAACACCATATATTTT; CDR3: CASSLISLSGNTIYF
D: NA; size: few; V: TRBV19; J: TRBJ1-6; DNA: TGTGCCAGTGGAAGGACAGCAAATAATTCACCCCTCCACTTT; CDR3: CASGRTANNSPLHF
D: NA; size: NA; V: TRBV3-1; J: TRBJ2-2; DNA: TGTGCCAGCAGCCAAGAGGGTTCGGTCACCGGGGAGCTGTTTTTT; CDR3: CASSQEGSVTGELFF
D: NA; size: NA; V: TRBV19; J: TRBJ2-7; DNA: TGTGCCAGTAGTGAGGACATGTACGAGCAGTACTTC; CDR3: CASSEDMYEQYF
D: NA; size: NA; V: TRBV19; J: TRBJ2-7; DNA: TGTGCCAGTAGTCCCGGGGTACGGGATGACTACGAGCAGTACTTC; CDR3: CASSPGVRDDYEQYF
D: NA; size: few; V: TRBV20-1; J: TRBJ2-7; DNA: TGCAGTGCTAGAGATGTTCCCGAGCAGTACTTC; CDR3: CSARDVPEQYF
D: TRBD2; size: few; V: TRBV11-2; J: TRBJ2-3; DNA: TGTGCCAGCAGGGACCGGACTAGCGCGACAGATACGCAGTATTTT; CDR3: CASRDRTSATDTQYF
D: NA; size: few; V: TRBV20-1; J: TRBJ2-1; DNA: TGCAGTGCTAGAGGAGGGGGGGATGAGCAGTTCTTC; CDR3: CSARGGGDEQFF
D: TRBD1; size: NA; V: TRBV4-1; J: TRBJ1-1; DNA: TGCGCCAGCAGCCAAGAAGGACAGGGCCGCGAAGCTTTCTTT; CDR3: CASSQEGQGREAFF
D: NA; size: NA; V: TRBV12-3/TRBV12-4; J: TRBJ1-5; DNA: TGTGCCAGCAGTTTAGGGTTCGTTAACGTGCCGGGCCTTGGGCCCCAGCATTTT; CDR3: CASSLGFVNVPGLGPQHF
D: NA; size: many; V: TRBV27; J: TRBJ1-1; DNA: TGTGCCAGCAGCTCCCTCGGGGTCACTGAAGCTTTCTTT; CDR3: CASSSLGVTEAFF
D: NA; size: few; V: TRBV29-1; J: TRBJ2-1; DNA: TGCAGCGTTGGAGCTGGGGGGGCCGGGAATGAGCAGTTCTTC; CDR3: CSVGAGGAGNEQFF
D: TRBD1; size: many; V: TRBV6-2/TRBV6-3; J: TRBJ1-1; DNA: TGTGCCAGCAGTTACTACCGACAGGGGACTGAAGCTTTCTTT; CDR3: CASSYYRQGTEAFF
D: NA; size: many; V: TRBV7-9; J: TRBJ1-2; DNA: TGTGCCAGCAGCTTAGAACAGGGAGCTAACTATGGCTACACCTTC; CDR3: CASSLEQGANYGYTF
D: NA; size: many; V: TRBV7-8; J: TRBJ2-7; DNA: TGTGCCAGCAGCTTAGGGGGTGAGGCCTACGAGCAGTACTTC; CDR3: CASSLGGEAYEQYF
D: NA; size: NA; V: TRBV27; J: TRBJ2-5; DNA: TGTGCCAGCAGTTTATCACCCCAAGAGACCCAGTACTTC; CDR3: CASSLSPQETQYF
D: TRBD2; size: NA; V: TRBV5-4; J: TRBJ2-3; DNA: TGTGCCAGCAGCTTGGGTAGCGGGGGGGCCCCAGATACGCAGTATTTT; CDR3: CASSLGSGGAPDTQYF
D: NA; size: NA; V: TRBV12-3/TRBV12-4; J: TRBJ1-5; DNA: TGTGCCAGCAGTTTCCCCTCATCGCCCCAGCATTTT; CDR3: CASSFPSSPQHF
D: NA; size: NA; V: TRBV7-2; J: TRBJ1-1; DNA: TGTGCCAGCAGCTCAGCCCCGAACACTGAAGCTTTCTTT; CDR3: CASSSAPNTEAFF
D: TRBD1; size: many; V: TRBV12-3/TRBV12-4; J: TRBJ1-2; DNA: TGTGCCAGCAGTGCCGGACAGGGGAACTACGGCTACACCTTC; CDR3: CASSAGQGNYGYTF
D: NA; size: NA; V: TRBV20-1; J: TRBJ1-5; DNA: TGCAGTGCCCTAGGGGGAAGTAGCAATCAGCCCCAGCATTTT; CDR3: CSALGGSSNQPQHF
D: NA; size: many; V: TRBV20-1; J: TRBJ1-6; DNA: TGCAGTGCTAGAAGTGCAGGGAGTAATTCACCCCTCCACTTT; CDR3: CSARSAGSNSPLHF
D: NA; size: NA; V: TRBV15; J: TRBJ2-6; DNA: TGTGCCACCAGACTGGACAACTCTGGGGCCAACGTCCTGACTTTC; CDR3: CATRLDNSGANVLTF
D: NA; size: NA; V: TRBV19; J: TRBJ1-2; DNA: TGTGCCAGTAGTATCGCAGACTATGGCTACACCTTC; CDR3: CASSIADYGYTF
D: NA; size: NA; V: TRBV19; J: TRBJ1-6; DNA: TGTGCCAGTAGTATTAAGGGGCGGCCTTCGTCCCTCCACTTT; CDR3: CASSIKGRPSSLHF
D: NA; size: few; V: TRBV10-3; J: TRBJ1-6; DNA: TGTGCCATCAGTGAGCCGAACAGGATGAGCTCCTATAATTCACCCCTCCACTTT; CDR3: CAISEPNRMSSYNSPLHF
D: TRBD1; size: NA; V: TRBV28; J: TRBJ2-7; DNA: TGTGCCAGCAGGGAGAGGACAGGGGGCACCTACGAGCAGTACTTC; CDR3: CASRERTGGTYEQYF
D: NA; size: few; V: TRBV2; J: TRBJ2-3; DNA: TGTGCCTGCAACAGATTCTCAGGGAGCACAGATACGCAGTATTTT; CDR3: CACNRFSGSTDTQYF
D: TRBD2; size: NA; V: TRBV11-2; J: TRBJ2-1; DNA: TGTGCCAGCAGCTTAAGGGGTAGCGGGGGCTCCTACAATGAGCAGTTCTTC; CDR3: CASSLRGSGGSYNEQFF
D: TRBD1; size: NA; V: TRBV2; J: TRBJ2-7; DNA: TGTGCCAGCACCCTAGGGGGACAGAGCTCCTACGAGCAGTACTTC; CDR3: CASTLGGQSSYEQYF
D: TRBD1; size: few; V: TRBV7-8; J: TRBJ1-2; DNA: TGTGCCAGCAGCGACAGGGTTGGCTATGGCTACACCTTC; CDR3: CASSDRVGYGYTF
D: NA; size: many; V: TRBV7-2; J: TRBJ1-6; DNA: TGTGCCAGCACCCTTGACCGGGTCTCAAATTCACCCCTCCACTTT; CDR3: CASTLDRVSNSPLHF
D: NA; size: NA; V: TRBV21-1; J: TRBJ2-5; DNA: TGTGCCAGCAACACTGGACAGGGACAAGAGACCCAGTACTTC; CDR3: CASNTGQGQETQYF
D: TRBD2; size: NA; V: TRBV5-1; J: TRBJ2-2; DNA: TGCGCCAGCAGCTTGGCCACGCGGGGGACCTCGGGCACCGGGGAGCTGTTTTTT; CDR3: CASSLATRGTSGTGELFF
D: NA; size: few; V: TRBV7-9; J: TRBJ1-6; DNA: TGTGCCAGCAGCTTTGGGGACCGAGATAATTCACCCCTCCACTTT; CDR3: CASSFGDRDNSPLHF
D: NA; size: many; V: TRBV12-3/TRBV12-4; J: TRBJ2-3; DNA: TGTGCCAGCAGTACACTACGCACAGATACGCAGTATTTT; CDR3: CASSTLRTDTQYF
D: NA; size: many; V: TRBV10-3; J: TRBJ1-5; DNA: TGTGCCATCAGCCCACAGGAGCATCAGCCCCAGCATTTT; CDR3: CAISPQEHQPQHF
D: TRBD1; size: many; V: TRBV2; J: TRBJ2-2; DNA: TGTGCCAGCAGTGAACGGGACAGGGGGCTTGGGAACACCGGGGAGCTGTTTTTT; CDR3: CASSERDRGLGNTGELFF
D: NA; size: NA; V: TRBV4-2; J: TRBJ2-7; DNA: TGTGCCAGCAGCCCGAACACCCGACTGCCTGGGAAAGGGTACTTC; CDR3: CASSPNTRLPGKGYF
D: NA; size: few; V: TRBV19; J: TRBJ2-7; DNA: TGTGCCAGTAGCCCAATCCCAGGGGTCGAGCAGTACTTC; CDR3: CASSPIPGVEQYF
D: TRBD1; size: few; V: TRBV30; J: TRBJ1-3; DNA: TGTGCCGCCGGACAGGGGATCTCTGGAAACACCATATATTTT; CDR3: CAAGQGISGNTIYF
D: NA; size: NA; V: TRBV29-1; J: TRBJ1-4; DNA: TGCAGCGTTCTAGACAGGACAACTAATGAAAAACTGTTTTTT; CDR3: CSVLDRTTNEKLFF
D: NA; size: few; V: TRBV29-1; J: TRBJ2-5; DNA: TGCAGCGTTGCTCGAGGGCAAGAGACCCAGTACTTC; CDR3: CSVARGQETQYF
D: TRBD1; size: many; V: TRBV12-5; J: TRBJ2-3; DNA: TGTGCTAGTGGTCCCGGGACAGGGACAGATACGCAGTATTTT; CDR3: CASGPGTGTDTQYF
D: TRBD1; size: few; V: TRBV18; J: TRBJ2-5; DNA: TGTGCCAGCTCACCCTCGGACAGGGTAGAGACCCAGTACTTC; CDR3: CASSPSDRVETQYF
D: NA; size: NA; V: TRBV3-1; J: TRBJ2-3; DNA: TGTGCCAGCAGCCAAGGGCCTCAGGGCACAGATACGCAGTATTTT; CDR3: CASSQGPQGTDTQYF
D: TRBD1; size: NA; V: TRBV27; J: TRBJ2-7; DNA: TGTGCCAGCAGACTGGGACAGGAAGGCGAGCAGTACTTC; CDR3: CASRLGQEGEQYF
D: NA; size: few; V: TRBV9; J: TRBJ1-4; DNA: TGTGCCAGCAGCGCCGAAGGGGTGGGACGACTGTTTTTT; CDR3: CASSAEGVGRLFF